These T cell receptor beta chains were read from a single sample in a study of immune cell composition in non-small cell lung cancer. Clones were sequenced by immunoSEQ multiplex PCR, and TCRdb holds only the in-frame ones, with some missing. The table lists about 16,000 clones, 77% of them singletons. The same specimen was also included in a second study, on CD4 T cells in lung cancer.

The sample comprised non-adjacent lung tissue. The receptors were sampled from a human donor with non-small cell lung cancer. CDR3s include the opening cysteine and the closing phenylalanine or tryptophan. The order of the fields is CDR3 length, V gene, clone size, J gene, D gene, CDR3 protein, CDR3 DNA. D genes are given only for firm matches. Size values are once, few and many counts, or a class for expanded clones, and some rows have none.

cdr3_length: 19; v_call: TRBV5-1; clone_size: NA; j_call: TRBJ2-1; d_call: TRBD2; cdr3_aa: CASSLLTSGGAGILNEQFF; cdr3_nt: TGCGCCAGCAGCTTGCTGACTAGCGGGGGGGCCGGGATATTGAATGAGCAGTTCTTC
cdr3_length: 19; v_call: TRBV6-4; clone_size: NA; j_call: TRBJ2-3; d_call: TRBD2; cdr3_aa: CASSDISRGTSAYTDTQYF; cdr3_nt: TGTGCCAGCAGTGACATTTCCCGAGGGACTAGCGCATACACAGATACGCAGTATTTT
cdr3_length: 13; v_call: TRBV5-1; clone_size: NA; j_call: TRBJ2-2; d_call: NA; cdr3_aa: CASSEPTAGELFF; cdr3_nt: TGCGCCAGCAGCGAACCTACGGCCGGGGAGCTGTTTTTT
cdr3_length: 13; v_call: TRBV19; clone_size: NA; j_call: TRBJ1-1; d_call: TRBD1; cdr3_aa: CASATGRDTEAFF; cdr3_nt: TGTGCCAGTGCGACAGGGAGGGACACTGAAGCTTTCTTT
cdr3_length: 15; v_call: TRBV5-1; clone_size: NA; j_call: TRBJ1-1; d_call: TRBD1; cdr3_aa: CASSPEGAKGTEAFF; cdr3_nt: TGCGCCAGCAGCCCCGAGGGGGCTAAGGGCACTGAAGCTTTCTTT
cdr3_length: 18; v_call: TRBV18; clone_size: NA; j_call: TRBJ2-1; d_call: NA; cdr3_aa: CASSPQRIMGGWDNEQFF; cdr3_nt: TGTGCCAGCTCACCTCAACGGATTATGGGGGGATGGGACAATGAGCAGTTCTTC
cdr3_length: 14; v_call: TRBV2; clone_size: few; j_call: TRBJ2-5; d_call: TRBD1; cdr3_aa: CASGRDRGGETQYF; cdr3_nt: TGTGCCAGCGGACGGGACAGGGGGGGAGAGACCCAGTACTTC
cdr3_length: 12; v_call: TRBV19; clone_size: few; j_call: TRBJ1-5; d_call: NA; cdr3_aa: CATGRDNQPQHF; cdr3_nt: TGTGCCACCGGACGTGATAATCAGCCCCAGCATTTT
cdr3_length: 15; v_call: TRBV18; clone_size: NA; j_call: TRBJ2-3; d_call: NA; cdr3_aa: CASSPELAGTDTQYF; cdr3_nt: TGTGCCAGCTCACCTGAATTAGCGGGCACAGATACGCAGTATTTT
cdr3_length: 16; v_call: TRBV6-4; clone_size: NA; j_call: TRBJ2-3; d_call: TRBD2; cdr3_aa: CASSELAGGGTDTQYF; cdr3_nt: TGTGCCAGCAGCGAACTAGCGGGGGGTGGCACAGATACGCAGTATTTT
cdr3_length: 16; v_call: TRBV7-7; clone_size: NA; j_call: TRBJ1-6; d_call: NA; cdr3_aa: CASRFRWRDYNSPLHF; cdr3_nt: TGTGCCAGCAGGTTTAGATGGCGGGACTATAATTCACCCCTCCACTTT
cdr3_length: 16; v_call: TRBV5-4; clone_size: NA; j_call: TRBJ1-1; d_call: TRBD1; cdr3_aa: CASSSRTGGGTTEAFF; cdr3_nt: TGTGCCAGCAGCTCTCGGACAGGGGGAGGTACCACTGAAGCTTTCTTT
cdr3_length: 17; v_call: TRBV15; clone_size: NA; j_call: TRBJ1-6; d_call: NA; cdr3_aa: CATSSERGGAYNSPLHF; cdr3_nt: TGTGCCACCAGCAGCGAAAGGGGGGGGGCCTATAATTCACCCCTCCACTTT
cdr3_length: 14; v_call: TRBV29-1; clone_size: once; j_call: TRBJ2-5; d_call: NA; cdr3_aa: CSVVGDARGETQYF; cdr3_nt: TGCAGCGTTGTGGGGGATGCAAGGGGAGAGACCCAGTACTTC
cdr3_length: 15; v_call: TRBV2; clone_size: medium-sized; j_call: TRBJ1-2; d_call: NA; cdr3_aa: CASSLIQGRGNGYTF; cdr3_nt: TGTGCCAGCAGTTTGATCCAGGGCCGCGGCAATGGCTACACCTTC
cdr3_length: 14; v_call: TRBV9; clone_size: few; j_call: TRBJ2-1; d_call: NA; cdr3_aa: CASSVEGVYNEQFF; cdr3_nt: TGTGCCAGCAGCGTAGAAGGAGTCTACAATGAGCAGTTCTTC
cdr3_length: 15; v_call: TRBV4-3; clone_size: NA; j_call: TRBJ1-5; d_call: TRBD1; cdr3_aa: CASSLKTGEREPQHF; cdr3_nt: TGCGCCAGCAGCCTGAAAACAGGGGAAAGGGAGCCCCAGCATTTT
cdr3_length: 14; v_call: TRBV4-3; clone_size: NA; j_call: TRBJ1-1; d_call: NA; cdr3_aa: CASSQGSVNTEAFF; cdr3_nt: TGCGCCAGCAGCCAAGGCTCGGTGAACACTGAAGCTTTCTTT
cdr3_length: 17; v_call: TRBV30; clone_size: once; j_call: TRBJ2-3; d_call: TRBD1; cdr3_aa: CAWIRQGGTSSTDTQYF; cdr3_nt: TGTGCCTGGATAAGACAGGGGGGGACCTCTAGCACAGATACGCAGTATTTT
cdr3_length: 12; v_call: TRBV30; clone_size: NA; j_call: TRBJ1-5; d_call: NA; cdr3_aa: CAWSNINQPQHF; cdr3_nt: TGTGCCTGGAGTAATATCAATCAGCCCCAGCATTTT
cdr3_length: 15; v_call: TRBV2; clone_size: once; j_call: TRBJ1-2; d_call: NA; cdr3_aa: CASSELGARGYGYTF; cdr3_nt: TGTGCCAGCAGTGAATTGGGGGCGCGGGGCTATGGCTACACCTTC
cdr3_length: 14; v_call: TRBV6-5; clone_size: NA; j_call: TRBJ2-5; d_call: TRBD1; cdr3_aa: CASSYGWGTGDQYF; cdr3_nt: TGTGCCAGCAGTTACGGGTGGGGGACAGGGGACCAGTACTTC
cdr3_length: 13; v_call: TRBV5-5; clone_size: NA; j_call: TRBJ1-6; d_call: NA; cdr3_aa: CASSLRTDSPLHF; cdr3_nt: TGTGCCAGCAGCCTGAGGACAGATTCACCCCTCCACTTT
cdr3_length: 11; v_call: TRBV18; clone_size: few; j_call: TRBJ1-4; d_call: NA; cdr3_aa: CASARDEKLFF; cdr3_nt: TGTGCCAGCGCACGGGATGAAAAACTGTTTTTT
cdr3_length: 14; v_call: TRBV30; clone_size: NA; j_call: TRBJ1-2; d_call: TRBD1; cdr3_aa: CAWSRGTGGIGYTF; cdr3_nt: TGTGCCTGGAGTAGGGGGACAGGGGGCATCGGCTACACCTTC
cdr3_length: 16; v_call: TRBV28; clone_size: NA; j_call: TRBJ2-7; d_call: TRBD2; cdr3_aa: CASSLPSGGLSYEQYF; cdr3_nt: TGTGCCAGCAGTTTACCTAGCGGGGGACTCTCCTACGAGCAGTACTTC
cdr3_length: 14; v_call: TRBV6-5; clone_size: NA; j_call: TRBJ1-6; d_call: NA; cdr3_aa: CASQGISYNSPLHF; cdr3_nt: TGTGCCAGCCAAGGGATCTCCTATAATTCACCCCTCCACTTT
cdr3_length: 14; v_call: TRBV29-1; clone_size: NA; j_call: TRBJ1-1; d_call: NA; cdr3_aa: CSVRASIMNTEAFF; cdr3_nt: TGCAGCGTTCGGGCCAGCATAATGAACACTGAAGCTTTCTTT
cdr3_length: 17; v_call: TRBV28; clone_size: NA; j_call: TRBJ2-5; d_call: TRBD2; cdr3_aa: CASSSSRGLAKTETQYF; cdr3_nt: TGTGCCAGCAGTTCTTCCAGAGGACTAGCGAAGACGGAGACCCAGTACTTC
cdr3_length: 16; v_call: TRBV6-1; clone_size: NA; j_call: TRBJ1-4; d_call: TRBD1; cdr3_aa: CASSETWTGDGEKLFF; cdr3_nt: TGTGCCAGCAGTGAAACGTGGACAGGGGACGGTGAAAAACTGTTTTTT
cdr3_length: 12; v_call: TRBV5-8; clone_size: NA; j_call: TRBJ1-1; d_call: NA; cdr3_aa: CASSWGNTEAFF; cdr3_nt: TGTGCCAGCAGCTGGGGGAACACTGAAGCTTTCTTT
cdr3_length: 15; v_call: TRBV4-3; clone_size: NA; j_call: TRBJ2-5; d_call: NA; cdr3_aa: CASSQDLWGAETQYF; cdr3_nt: TGCGCCAGCAGCCAAGATTTGTGGGGGGCTGAGACCCAGTACTTC
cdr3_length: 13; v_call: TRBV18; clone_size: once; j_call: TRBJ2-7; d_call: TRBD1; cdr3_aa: CASSGTGDYEQYF; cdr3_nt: TGTGCCAGCTCCGGGACAGGGGACTACGAGCAGTACTTC
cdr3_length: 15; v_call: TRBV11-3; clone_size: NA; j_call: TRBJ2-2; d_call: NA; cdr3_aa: CASSYGSGGAGELFF; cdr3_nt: TGTGCCAGCAGCTACGGATCAGGGGGGGCCGGGGAGCTGTTTTTT
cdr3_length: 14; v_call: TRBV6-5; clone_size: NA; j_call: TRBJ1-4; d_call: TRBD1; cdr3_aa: CASRDRITNEKLFF; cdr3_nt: TGTGCCAGCAGGGACAGGATAACTAATGAAAAACTGTTTTTT
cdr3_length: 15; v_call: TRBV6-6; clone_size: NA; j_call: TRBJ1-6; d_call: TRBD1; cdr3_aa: CASSYGTGKNSPLHF; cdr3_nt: TGTGCCAGCAGTTACGGGACAGGGAAGAATTCACCCCTCCACTTT
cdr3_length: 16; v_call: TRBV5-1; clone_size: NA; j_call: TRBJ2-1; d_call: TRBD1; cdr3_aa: CASSLDSGTVYNEQFF; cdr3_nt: TGCGCCAGCAGCTTGGATTCCGGGACAGTGTACAATGAGCAGTTCTTC
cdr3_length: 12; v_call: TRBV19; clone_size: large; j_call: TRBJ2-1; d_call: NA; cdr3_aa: CASSIWGGEQFF; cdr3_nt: TGTGCCAGTAGTATATGGGGCGGTGAGCAGTTCTTC
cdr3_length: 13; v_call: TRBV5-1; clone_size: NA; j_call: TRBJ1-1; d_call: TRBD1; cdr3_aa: CASSTGAGTEAFF; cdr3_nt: TGCGCCAGCAGCACAGGGGCGGGGACTGAAGCTTTCTTT
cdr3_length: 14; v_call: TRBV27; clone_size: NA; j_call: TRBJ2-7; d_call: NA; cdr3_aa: CASSLWQGSYEQYF; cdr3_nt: TGTGCCAGCAGTTTGTGGCAGGGGAGCTACGAGCAGTACTTC
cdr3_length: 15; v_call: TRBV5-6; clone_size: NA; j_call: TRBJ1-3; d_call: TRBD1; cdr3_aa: CASSPLDRAGNTIYF; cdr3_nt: TGTGCCAGCAGCCCCCTCGACAGGGCTGGAAACACCATATATTTT
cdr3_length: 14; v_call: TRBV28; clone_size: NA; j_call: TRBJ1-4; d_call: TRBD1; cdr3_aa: CASSTGGTNEKLFF; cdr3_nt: TGTGCCAGCAGTACAGGGGGCACTAATGAAAAACTGTTTTTT
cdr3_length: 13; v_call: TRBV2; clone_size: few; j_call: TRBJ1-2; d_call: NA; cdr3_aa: CASSDRPNYGYTF; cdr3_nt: TGTGCCAGCAGTGATAGACCTAACTATGGCTACACCTTC
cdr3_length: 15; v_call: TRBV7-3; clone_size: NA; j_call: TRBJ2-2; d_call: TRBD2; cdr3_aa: CASSLRGGNTGELFF; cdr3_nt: TGTGCCAGCAGCCTCCGCGGGGGAAACACCGGGGAGCTGTTTTTT
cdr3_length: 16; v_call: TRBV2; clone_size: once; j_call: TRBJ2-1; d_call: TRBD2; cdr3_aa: CASRKLAGGPVNEQFF; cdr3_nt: TGTGCCAGCAGAAAACTAGCGGGGGGGCCGGTCAATGAGCAGTTCTTC
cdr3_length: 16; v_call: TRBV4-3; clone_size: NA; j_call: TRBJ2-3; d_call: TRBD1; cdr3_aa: CASSQKTGEGTDTQYF; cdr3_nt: TGCGCCAGCAGCCAGAAGACAGGGGAGGGCACAGATACGCAGTATTTT
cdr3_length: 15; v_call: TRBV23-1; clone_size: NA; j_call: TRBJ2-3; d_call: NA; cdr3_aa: CASSQPIPGADTQYF; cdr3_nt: TGCGCCAGCAGTCAACCTATCCCAGGGGCAGATACGCAGTATTTT
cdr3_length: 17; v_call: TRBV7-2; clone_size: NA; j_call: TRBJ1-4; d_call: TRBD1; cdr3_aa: CASSLGQGAVTNEKLFF; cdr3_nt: TGTGCCAGCAGCTTGGGACAGGGGGCTGTCACTAATGAAAAACTGTTTTTT